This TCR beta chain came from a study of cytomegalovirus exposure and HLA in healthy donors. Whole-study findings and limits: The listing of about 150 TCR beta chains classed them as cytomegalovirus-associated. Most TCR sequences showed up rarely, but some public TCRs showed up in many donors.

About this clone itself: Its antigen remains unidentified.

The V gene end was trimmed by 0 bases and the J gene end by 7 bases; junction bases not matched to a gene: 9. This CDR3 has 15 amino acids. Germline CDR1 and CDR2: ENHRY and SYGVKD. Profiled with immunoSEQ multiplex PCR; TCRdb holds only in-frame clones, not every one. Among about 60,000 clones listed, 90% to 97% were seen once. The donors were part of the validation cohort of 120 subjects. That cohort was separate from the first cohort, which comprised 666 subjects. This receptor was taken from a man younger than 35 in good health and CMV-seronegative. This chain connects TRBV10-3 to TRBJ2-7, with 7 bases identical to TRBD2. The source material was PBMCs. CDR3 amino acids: CAISESASGPGEQYF. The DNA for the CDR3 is TGTGCCATCAGTGAGTCTGCTAGCGGTCCGGGGGAGCAGTACTTC.